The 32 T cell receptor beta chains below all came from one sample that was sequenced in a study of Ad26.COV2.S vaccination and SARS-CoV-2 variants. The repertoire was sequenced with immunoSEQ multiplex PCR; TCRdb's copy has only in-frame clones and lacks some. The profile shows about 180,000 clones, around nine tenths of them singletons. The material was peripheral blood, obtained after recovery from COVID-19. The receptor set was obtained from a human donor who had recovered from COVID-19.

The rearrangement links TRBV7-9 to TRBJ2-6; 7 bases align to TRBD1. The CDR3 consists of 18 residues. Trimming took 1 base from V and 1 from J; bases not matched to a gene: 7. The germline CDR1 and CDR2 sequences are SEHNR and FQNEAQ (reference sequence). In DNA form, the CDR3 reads TGTGCCAGCAGCTTAGTGCAGGGGGAATATTCTGGGGCCAACGTCCTGACTTTC. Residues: CASSLVQGEYSGANVLTF.

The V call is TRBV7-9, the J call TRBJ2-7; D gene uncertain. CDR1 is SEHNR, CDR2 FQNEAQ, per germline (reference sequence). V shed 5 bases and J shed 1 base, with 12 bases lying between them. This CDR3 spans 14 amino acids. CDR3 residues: CASSPLALSYEQYF. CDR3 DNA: TGTGCCAGCAGCCCCCTGGCTCTTTCCTACGAGCAGTACTTC.

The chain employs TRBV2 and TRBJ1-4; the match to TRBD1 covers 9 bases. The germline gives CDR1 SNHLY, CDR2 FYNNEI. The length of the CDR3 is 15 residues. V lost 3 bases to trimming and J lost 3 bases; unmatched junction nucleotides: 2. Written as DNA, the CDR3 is TGTGCCAGCAGTGAGACAGGGGGGGCTAATGAAAAACTGTTTTTT. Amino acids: CASSETGGANEKLFF.

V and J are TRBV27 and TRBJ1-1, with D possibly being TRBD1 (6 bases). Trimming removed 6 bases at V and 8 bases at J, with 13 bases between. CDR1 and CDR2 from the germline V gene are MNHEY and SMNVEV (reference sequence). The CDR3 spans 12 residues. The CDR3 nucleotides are TGTGCCAGCAGGCAGGGGTTCGGAGAAGCTTTCTTT. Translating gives CASRQGFGEAFF.

The CDR3 region has the DNA TGTGCCAGCAGTTTACAAGGGACTAGAAAGCAGTTCTTC. It specifies CASSLQGTRKQFF. The V call is TRBV27, the J call TRBJ2-1, with 8 positions matching TRBD2. The CDR3 runs to 13 residues. Germline V gene sequence: CDR1 MNHEY, CDR2 SMNVEV (reference sequence). Trimming removed 2 bases from V and 11 bases from J; junction bases left unmatched: 5.

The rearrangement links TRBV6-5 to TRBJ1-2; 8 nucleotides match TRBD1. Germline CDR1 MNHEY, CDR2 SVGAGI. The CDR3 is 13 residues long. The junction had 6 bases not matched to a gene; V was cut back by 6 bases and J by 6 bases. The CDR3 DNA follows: TGTGCCAGCAGACGGACAGGGTGGGATGGCTACACCTTC. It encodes CASRRTGWDGYTF.

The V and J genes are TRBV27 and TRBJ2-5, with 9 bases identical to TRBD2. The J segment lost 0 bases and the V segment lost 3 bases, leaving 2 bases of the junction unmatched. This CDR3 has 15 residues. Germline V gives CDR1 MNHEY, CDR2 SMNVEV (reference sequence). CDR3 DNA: TGTGCCAGCAGTTTCCTAGCGGGGTACCAAGAGACCCAGTACTTC. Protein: CASSFLAGYQETQYF.

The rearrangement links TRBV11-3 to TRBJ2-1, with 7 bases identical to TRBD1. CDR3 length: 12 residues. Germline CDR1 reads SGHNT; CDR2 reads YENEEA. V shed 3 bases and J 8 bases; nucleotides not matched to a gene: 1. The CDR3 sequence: CASSLTGYEQFF. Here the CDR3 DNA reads TGTGCCAGCAGCTTGACAGGGTATGAGCAGTTCTTC.

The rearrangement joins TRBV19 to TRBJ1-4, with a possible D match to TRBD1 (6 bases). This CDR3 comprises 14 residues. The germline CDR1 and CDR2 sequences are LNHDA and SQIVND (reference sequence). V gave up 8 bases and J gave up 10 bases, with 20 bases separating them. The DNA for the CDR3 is TGTGCCAGTCGGGGTGAAAGGGGGTATGGAAAACTGTTTTTT. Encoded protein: CASRGERGYGKLFF.

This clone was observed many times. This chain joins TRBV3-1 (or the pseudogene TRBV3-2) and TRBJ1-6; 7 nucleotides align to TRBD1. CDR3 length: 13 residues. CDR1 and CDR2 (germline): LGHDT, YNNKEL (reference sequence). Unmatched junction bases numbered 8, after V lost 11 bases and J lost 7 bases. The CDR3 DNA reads TGTGCCGCCCGGAGGGGGCGCAATTCACCCCTCCACTTT. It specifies CAARRGRNSPLHF.

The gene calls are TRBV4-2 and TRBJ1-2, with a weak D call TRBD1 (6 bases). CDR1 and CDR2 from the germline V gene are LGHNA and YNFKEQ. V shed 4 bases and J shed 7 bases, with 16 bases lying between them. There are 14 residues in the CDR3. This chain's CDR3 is CASSRSEGEGGYTF. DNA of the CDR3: TGTGCCAGCAGCCGTAGCGAGGGGGAGGGTGGCTACACCTTC.

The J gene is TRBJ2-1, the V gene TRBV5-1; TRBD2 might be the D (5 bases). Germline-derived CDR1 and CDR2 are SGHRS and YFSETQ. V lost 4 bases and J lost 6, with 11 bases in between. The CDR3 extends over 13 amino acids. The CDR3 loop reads CASSRRQTNEQFF. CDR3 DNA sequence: TGCGCCAGCAGCAGGAGGCAGACCAATGAGCAGTTCTTC.

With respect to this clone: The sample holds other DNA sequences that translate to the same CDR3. The CDR3 DNA reads as TGTGCCAGCAGCTGGGGACAGGGGGCCTACGAGCAGTACTTC. It translates to CASSWGQGAYEQYF. The chain has TRBV7-8 and TRBJ2-7; 11 bases map to TRBD1. J gave up 2 bases and V 4 bases, and 1 base lay outside the gene matches. CDR1 is SGHVS and CDR2 is FQNEAQ in the germline V gene. The CDR3 runs to 14 residues.

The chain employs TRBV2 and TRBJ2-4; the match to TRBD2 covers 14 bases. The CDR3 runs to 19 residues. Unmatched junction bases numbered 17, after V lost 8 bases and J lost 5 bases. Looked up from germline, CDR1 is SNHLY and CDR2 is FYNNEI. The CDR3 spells CASFYGRLAGGLGENIQYF. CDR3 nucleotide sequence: TGTGCCAGCTTTTATGGGAGACTAGCGGGGGGGCTAGGGGAAAACATTCAGTACTTC.

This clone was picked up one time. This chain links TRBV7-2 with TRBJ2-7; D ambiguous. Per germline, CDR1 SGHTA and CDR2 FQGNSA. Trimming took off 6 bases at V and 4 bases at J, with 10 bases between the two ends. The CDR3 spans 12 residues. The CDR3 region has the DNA TGTGCCAGCAGTCCAGCGAGTTACGAGCAGTACTTC. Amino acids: CASSPASYEQYF.

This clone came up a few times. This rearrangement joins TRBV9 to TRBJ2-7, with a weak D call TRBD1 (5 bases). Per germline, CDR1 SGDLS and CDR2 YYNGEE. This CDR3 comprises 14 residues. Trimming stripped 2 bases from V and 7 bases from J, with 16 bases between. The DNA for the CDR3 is TGTGCCAGCAGCGTCAACTGGGGCCTGGGGGAGCAGTACTTC. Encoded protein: CASSVNWGLGEQYF.

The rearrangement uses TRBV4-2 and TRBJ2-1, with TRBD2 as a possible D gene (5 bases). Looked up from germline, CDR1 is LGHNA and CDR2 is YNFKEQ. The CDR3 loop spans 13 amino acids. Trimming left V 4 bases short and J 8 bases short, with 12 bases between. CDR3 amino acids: CASSPGVHHEQFF. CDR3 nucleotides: TGTGCCAGCAGCCCCGGGGTCCACCATGAGCAGTTCTTC.

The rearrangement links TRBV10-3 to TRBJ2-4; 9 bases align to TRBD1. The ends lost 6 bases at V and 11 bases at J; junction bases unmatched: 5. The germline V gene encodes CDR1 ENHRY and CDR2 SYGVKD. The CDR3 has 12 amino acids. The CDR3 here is CAISWDRVVQYF. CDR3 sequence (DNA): TGTGCCATCAGCTGGGACAGGGTCGTTCAGTACTTC.

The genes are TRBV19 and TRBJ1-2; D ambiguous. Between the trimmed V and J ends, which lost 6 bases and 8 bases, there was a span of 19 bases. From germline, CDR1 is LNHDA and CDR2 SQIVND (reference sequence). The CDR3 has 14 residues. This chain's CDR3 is CASSGRDVKAGYTF. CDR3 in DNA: TGTGCCAGTAGCGGTAGAGACGTAAAAGCGGGCTACACCTTC.

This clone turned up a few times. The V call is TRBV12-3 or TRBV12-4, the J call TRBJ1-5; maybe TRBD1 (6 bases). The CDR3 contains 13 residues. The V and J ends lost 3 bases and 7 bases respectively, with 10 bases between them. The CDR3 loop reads CASSLGAGQPQHF. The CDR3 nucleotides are TGTGCCAGCAGTTTGGGGGCGGGGCAGCCCCAGCATTTT.

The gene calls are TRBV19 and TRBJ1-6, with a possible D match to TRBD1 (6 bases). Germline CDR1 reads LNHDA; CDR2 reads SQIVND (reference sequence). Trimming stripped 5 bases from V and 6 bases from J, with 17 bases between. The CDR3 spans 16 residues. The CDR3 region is CASSPGQRSSNSPLHF. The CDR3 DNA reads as TGTGCCAGTAGTCCCGGACAGAGATCGTCTAATTCACCCCTCCACTTT.

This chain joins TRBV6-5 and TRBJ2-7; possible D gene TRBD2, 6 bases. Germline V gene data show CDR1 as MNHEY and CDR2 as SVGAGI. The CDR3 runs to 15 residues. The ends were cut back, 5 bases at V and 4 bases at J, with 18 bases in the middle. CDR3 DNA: TGTGCCAGCAGTCACCCGACCCGGAGGGCGTACGAGCAGTACTTC. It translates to CASSHPTRRAYEQYF.

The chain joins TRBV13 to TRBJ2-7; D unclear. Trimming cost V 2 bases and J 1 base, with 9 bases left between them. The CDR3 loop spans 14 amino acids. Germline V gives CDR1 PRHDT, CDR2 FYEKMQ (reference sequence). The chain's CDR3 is CASSLPTVSYEQYF. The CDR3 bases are TGTGCCAGCAGCTTACCCACAGTTTCCTACGAGCAGTACTTC.

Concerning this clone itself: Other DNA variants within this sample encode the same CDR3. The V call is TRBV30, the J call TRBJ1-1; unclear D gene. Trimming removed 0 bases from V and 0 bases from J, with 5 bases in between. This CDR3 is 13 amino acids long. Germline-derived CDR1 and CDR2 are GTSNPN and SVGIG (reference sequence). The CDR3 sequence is CAWSVGMNTEAFF. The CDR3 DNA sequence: TGTGCCTGGAGTGTCGGGATGAACACTGAAGCTTTCTTT. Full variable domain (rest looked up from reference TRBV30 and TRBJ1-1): SQTIHQWPATLVQPVGSPLSLECTVEGTSNPNLYWYRQAAGRGLQLLFYSVGIGQISSEVPQNLSASRPQDRQFILSSKKLLLSDSGFYLCAWSVGMNTEAFFGQGTRLTVV.

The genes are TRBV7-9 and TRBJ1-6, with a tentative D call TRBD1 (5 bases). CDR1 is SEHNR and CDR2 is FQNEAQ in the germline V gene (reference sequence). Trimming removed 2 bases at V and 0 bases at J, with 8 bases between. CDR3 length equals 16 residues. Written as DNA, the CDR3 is TGTGCCAGCAGCTTATCAGGGAGCTCCTATAATTCACCCCTCCACTTT. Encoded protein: CASSLSGSSYNSPLHF.

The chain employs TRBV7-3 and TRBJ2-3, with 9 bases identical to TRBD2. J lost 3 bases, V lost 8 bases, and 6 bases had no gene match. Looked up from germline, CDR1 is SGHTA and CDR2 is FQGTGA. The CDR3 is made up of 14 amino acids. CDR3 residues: CASGGGGATDTQYF. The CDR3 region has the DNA TGTGCCAGCGGAGGCGGGGGGGCGACAGATACGCAGTATTTT.

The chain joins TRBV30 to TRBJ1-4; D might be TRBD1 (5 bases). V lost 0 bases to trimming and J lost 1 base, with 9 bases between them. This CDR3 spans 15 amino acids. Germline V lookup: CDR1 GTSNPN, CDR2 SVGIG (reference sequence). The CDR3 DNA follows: TGTGCCTGGAGTGTAATGGGGGTAACTAATGAAAAACTGTTTTTT. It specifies CAWSVMGVTNEKLFF.

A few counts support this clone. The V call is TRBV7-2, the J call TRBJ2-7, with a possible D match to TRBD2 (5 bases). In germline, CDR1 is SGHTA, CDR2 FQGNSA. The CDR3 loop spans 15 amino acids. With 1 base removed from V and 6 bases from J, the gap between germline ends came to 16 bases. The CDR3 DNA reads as TGTGCCAGCAGCTTAGTGGGCCGGGGTATAGCCGAGCAGTACTTC. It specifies CASSLVGRGIAEQYF. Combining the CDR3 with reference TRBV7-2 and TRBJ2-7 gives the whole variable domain GAGVSQSPSNKVTEKGKDVELRCDPISGHTALYWYRQSLGQGLEFLIYFQGNSAPDKSGLPSDRFSAERTGGSVSTLTIQRTQQEDSAVYLCASSLVGRGIAEQYFGPGTRLTVT.

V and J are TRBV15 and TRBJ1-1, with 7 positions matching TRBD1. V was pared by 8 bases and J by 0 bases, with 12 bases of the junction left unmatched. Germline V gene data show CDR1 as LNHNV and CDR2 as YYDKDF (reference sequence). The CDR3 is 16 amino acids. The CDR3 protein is CATASQTGTVNTEAFF. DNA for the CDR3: TGTGCCACCGCCTCCCAAACCGGGACAGTGAACACTGAAGCTTTCTTT.

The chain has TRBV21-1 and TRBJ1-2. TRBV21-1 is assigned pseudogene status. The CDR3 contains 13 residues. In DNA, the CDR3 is TGTGCCAGCAGCAATATTAAGCACTATGGCTACACCTTC. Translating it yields CASSNIKHYGYTF.

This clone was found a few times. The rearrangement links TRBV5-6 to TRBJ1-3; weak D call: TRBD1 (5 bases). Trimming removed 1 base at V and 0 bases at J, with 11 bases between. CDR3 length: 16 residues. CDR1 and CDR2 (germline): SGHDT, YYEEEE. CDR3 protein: CASSLWGIDSGNTIYF. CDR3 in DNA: TGTGCCAGCAGCTTGTGGGGGATCGACTCTGGAAACACCATATATTTT.

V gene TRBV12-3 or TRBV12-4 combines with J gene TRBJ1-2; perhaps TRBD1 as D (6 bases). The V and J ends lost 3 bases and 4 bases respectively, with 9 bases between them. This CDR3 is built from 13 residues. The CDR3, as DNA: TGTGCCAGCAGTTTGCCAGGGGCCTATGGCTACACCTTC. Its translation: CASSLPGAYGYTF.